This T cell receptor beta chain was sequenced in a study of T cells in Graves' hyperthyroidism and ophthalmopathy. Regarding the study as a whole: Most thyroid clonotypes with frequency above 0.001 were detected in blood.

A word on this clonotype: Its antigen is not known.

Authors of the study amplified TCR beta CDR3 regions from RNA transcripts. A first-round RT-PCR of the TCR CDR3 used the HTBI primer set. TCRdb re-analysed the multiplex PCR reads in MiXCR, keeping a single row per CDR3 protein. Of about 560,000 distinct CDR3 sequences in the sample, approximately 14% are singletons; the top ten hold about 14%. With 0 bases clipped from V and 7 bases from J, the junction kept 6 bases outside the gene matches. Germline lookup yields CDR1 SGHAT and CDR2 FQDESV (reference sequence). The length of the CDR3 is 16 residues. The rearrangement joins TRBV11-1 to TRBJ2-2; 9 nucleotides align to TRBD2. This TCR was recovered from a woman between 40 and 55 years old with Graves' hyperthyroidism. Sequences were obtained from blood. CDR3 region: CASSLALAGTGGELFF. The CDR3 region has the DNA TGTGCCAGCAGCTTAGCGCTAGCGGGAACCGGCGGGGAGCTGTTTTTT.